The rows below give T cell receptor beta chains drawn from one sample of a study of T cells in Graves' hyperthyroidism and ophthalmopathy. Via MiXCR, TCRdb re-called the multiplex PCR reads, giving one row per CDR3 protein. The data contain 350,000 to 450,000 distinct CDR3 sequences, roughly 17% of them singletons. Material: blood. The receptors shown here come from a woman aged 25 to 39 with Graves' hyperthyroidism that later progressed to Graves' ophthalmopathy. CDR3s include the opening cysteine and the closing phenylalanine or tryptophan. A D gene is named only where the DNA matches it firmly. Clone size is given for some rows only: seen once, a few or many times, or a class if the clone is expanded.

d_gene	v_gene	j_gene	abundance	CDR3aa	CDR3nt
-	TRBV5-1	TRBJ2-7	many	CASSLTGTETYEQYF	TGCGCCAGCAGCTTAACCGGGACCGAGACCTACGAGCAGTACTTC
-	TRBV29-1	TRBJ2-3	many	CSVESGSSTDTQYF	TGCAGCGTCGAAAGCGGTTCTAGCACAGATACGCAGTATTTT
TRBD1	TRBV5-6	TRBJ1-4	many	CASSWTGRDEEKLFF	TGTGCCAGCAGCTGGACAGGGAGGGATGAAGAAAAACTGTTTTTT
TRBD2	TRBV7-7	TRBJ2-1	many	CASSLWAGGANEQFF	TGTGCCAGCAGCTTATGGGCGGGGGGGGCCAATGAGCAGTTCTTC
TRBD1	TRBV7-9	TRBJ1-6	-	CASSRGTGSSYNSPLHF	TGTGCCAGCAGCAGGGGGACAGGAAGCTCCTATAATTCACCCCTCCACTTT
-	TRBV7-9	TRBJ1-1	few	CASSPTGFTEAFF	TGTGCCAGCAGCCCCACAGGTTTTACTGAAGCTTTCTTT
TRBD1	TRBV24-1	TRBJ2-3	many	CATSDRDRDTDTQYF	TGTGCCACCAGTGATAGGGACAGGGACACAGATACGCAGTATTTT
TRBD1	TRBV29-1	TRBJ2-7	few	CSVETGVPYEQYF	TGCAGCGTCGAGACAGGGGTTCCCTACGAGCAGTACTTC
-	TRBV6-1	TRBJ2-5	many	CASLGQETQYF	TGTGCCAGCCTAGGTCAAGAGACCCAGTACTTC
-	TRBV6-2/TRBV6-3	TRBJ2-7	few	CASSYSPLVAAIYEQYF	TGTGCCAGCAGTTACTCCCCCCTGGTAGCGGCGATATACGAGCAGTACTTC
-	TRBV9	TRBJ1-2	few	CASSVADSNYGYTF	TGTGCCAGCAGCGTCGCGGACAGCAACTATGGCTACACCTTC
-	TRBV10-2	TRBJ2-2	few	CASIPGLTNTGELFF	TGCGCCAGCATCCCGGGACTTACGAACACCGGGGAGCTGTTTTTT
TRBD2	TRBV9	TRBJ2-7	few	CASSVSSGSAYEQYF	TGTGCCAGCAGCGTGAGCAGCGGGAGTGCCTACGAGCAGTACTTC
-	TRBV10-2	TRBJ1-2	many	CASSELGPLWGYTF	TGCGCCAGCAGTGAGTTAGGGCCACTATGGGGCTACACCTTC
-	TRBV27	TRBJ1-2	many	CASENRSENQRDYGYTF	TGTGCCAGCGAAAACAGATCAGAAAATCAACGGGACTATGGCTACACCTTC
TRBD2	TRBV2	TRBJ2-7	-	CASSYTSGQSGREQYF	TGTGCCAGCAGTTACACTAGTGGCCAGTCCGGGAGGGAGCAGTACTTC
-	TRBV27	TRBJ2-7	many	CASSLYSLEGVNEQYF	TGTGCCAGCAGTTTATATTCCCTTGAGGGGGTTAACGAGCAGTACTTC
TRBD1	TRBV6-1	TRBJ2-2	-	CASRSPGQGITGELFF	TGTGCCAGCAGGAGTCCGGGACAGGGAATCACCGGGGAGCTGTTTTTT
TRBD1	TRBV3-1	TRBJ2-5	-	CASSQGGRQGQTQYF	TGTGCCAGCAGCCAAGGAGGCAGACAGGGACAGACCCAGTACTTC
TRBD2	TRBV5-1	TRBJ2-5	few	CASSSGGISETQYF	TGCGCCAGCAGCTCGGGGGGGATCTCAGAGACCCAGTACTTC
-	TRBV2	TRBJ1-2	-	CASSRGRSAIGYTF	TGTGCCAGCAGCCGCGGACGGTCGGCGATAGGCTACACCTTC
-	TRBV6-1	TRBJ2-2	many	CASSEAGTGELFF	TGTGCCAGCAGTGAAGCAGGGACCGGGGAGCTGTTTTTT
-	TRBV12-3/TRBV12-4	TRBJ2-5	-	CASSFRLRDQETQYF	TGTGCCAGCAGTTTTCGGCTCAGGGACCAAGAGACCCAGTACTTC
-	TRBV18	TRBJ1-2	many	CASSAGTGSLDGYTF	TGTGCCAGCTCAGCAGGAACAGGGAGCCTCGATGGCTACACCTTC
-	TRBV15	TRBJ2-1	-	CATSRGDYNEQFF	TGTGCCACCAGCAGAGGGGACTACAATGAGCAGTTCTTC
-	TRBV11-2	TRBJ1-4	many	CASSLVGVASTNEKLFF	TGTGCCAGCAGCTTAGTCGGCGTCGCTTCTACTAATGAAAAACTGTTTTTT
-	TRBV18	TRBJ1-2	-	CASSPDGGNYGYTF	TGTGCCAGCTCACCGGATGGGGGTAACTATGGCTACACCTTC
TRBD1	TRBV6-1	TRBJ1-6	many	CASRGQNYNSPLHF	TGTGCCAGCAGGGGACAGAATTATAATTCACCCCTCCACTTT
-	TRBV27	TRBJ2-1	many	CASSSYASSYNEQFF	TGTGCCAGCAGTTCGTACGCGAGCTCCTACAATGAGCAGTTCTTC
TRBD2	TRBV9	TRBJ2-1	-	CASSARGLAGDLRNEQFF	TGTGCCAGCAGCGCGCGAGGACTAGCGGGAGATCTTCGGAATGAGCAGTTCTTC
TRBD2	TRBV3-1	TRBJ2-1	-	CASSQAGTSSYNEQFF	TGTGCCAGCAGCCAAGCGGGGACTAGCTCCTACAATGAGCAGTTCTTC
-	TRBV20-1	TRBJ1-1	many	CSVVRENTEAFF	TGCAGTGTCGTCCGGGAGAACACTGAAGCTTTCTTT
-	TRBV15	TRBJ1-6	-	CATSRTNSYNSPLHF	TGTGCCACCAGCAGAACCAACTCCTATAATTCACCCCTCCACTTT
TRBD2	TRBV6-1	TRBJ2-5	many	CASKRGITGGLAGGQETQYF	TGTGCCAGCAAGCGGGGGATTACAGGAGGACTAGCGGGAGGGCAAGAGACCCAGTACTTC
-	TRBV29-1	TRBJ2-7	few	CSVRSGSSYEQYF	TGCAGCGTTCGATCCGGTTCCTCCTACGAGCAGTACTTC
-	TRBV19	TRBJ1-5	-	CASRAGGLNQPQHF	TGTGCCAGTAGGGCGGGGGGCCTTAATCAGCCCCAGCATTTT
TRBD1	TRBV27	TRBJ1-2	many	CASSTLTGGGHGYTF	TGTGCCAGCAGTACGTTGACAGGGGGTGGCCATGGCTACACCTTC
-	TRBV5-1	TRBJ2-3	many	CASSLRAGRTQGDTQYF	TGCGCCAGTAGCTTGCGGGCAGGACGGACGCAAGGAGATACGCAGTATTTT
TRBD1	TRBV10-3	TRBJ1-3	few	CAISSDRFSGNTIYF	TGTGCCATCAGTTCGGACAGGTTCTCTGGAAACACCATATATTTT
TRBD1	TRBV7-2	TRBJ1-2	few	CASSGGGPGQGSNYGYTF	TGTGCCAGCAGCGGGGGCGGTCCGGGACAGGGCTCTAACTATGGCTACACCTTC
TRBD1	TRBV28	TRBJ2-4	many	CASSMTGYKNIQYF	TGTGCCAGCAGTATGACAGGGTACAAAAACATTCAGTACTTC
-	TRBV3-1	TRBJ2-7	many	CASSQFFAGTYEQYF	TGTGCCAGCAGCCAATTCTTTGCGGGAACGTACGAGCAGTACTTC
-	TRBV10-2	TRBJ2-2	few	CASSDPGASVGPNTGELFF	TGCGCCAGCAGTGACCCAGGGGCGTCGGTGGGGCCGAACACCGGGGAGCTGTTTTTT
TRBD1	TRBV15	TRBJ1-5	many	CATRDRSSQPQHF	TGTGCCACCCGGGACAGGTCAAGTCAGCCCCAGCATTTT
-	TRBV18	TRBJ1-1	-	CASSPHDPILGNTEAFF	TGTGCCAGCTCACCACACGACCCGATTTTAGGAAACACTGAAGCTTTCTTT
-	TRBV20-1	TRBJ2-7	many	CSAEGGGIYEQYF	TGCAGTGCCGAGGGGGGGGGAATATACGAGCAGTACTTC
TRBD1	TRBV27	TRBJ2-5	few	CVSRDRGLETQYF	TGTGTCAGCCGGGACAGGGGGCTAGAGACCCAGTACTTC
TRBD1	TRBV18	TRBJ2-3	few	CASSPAGDRGPDTQYF	TGTGCCAGCTCACCTGCCGGGGACAGGGGACCAGATACGCAGTATTTT
-	TRBV3-1	TRBJ1-5	-	CASSLQNQPQHF	TGTGCCAGCAGCCTGCAGAATCAGCCCCAGCATTTT
TRBD1	TRBV6-1	TRBJ1-1	-	CASSVGTGDTEAFF	TGTGCCAGCAGTGTTGGGACAGGGGACACTGAAGCTTTCTTT
-	TRBV4-1	TRBJ2-2	few	CASSQGTLLGTGELFF	TGCGCCAGCAGCCAGGGGACTTTACTGGGCACCGGGGAGCTGTTTTTT